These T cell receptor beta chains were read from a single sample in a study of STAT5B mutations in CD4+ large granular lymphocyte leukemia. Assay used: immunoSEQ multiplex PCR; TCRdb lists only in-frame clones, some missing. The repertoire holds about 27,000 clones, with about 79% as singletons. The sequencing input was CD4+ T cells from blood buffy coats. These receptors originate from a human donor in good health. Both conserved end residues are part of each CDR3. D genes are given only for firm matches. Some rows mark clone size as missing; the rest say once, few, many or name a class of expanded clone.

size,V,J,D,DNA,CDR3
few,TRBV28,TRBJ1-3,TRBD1,TGTGCCAGCAGTCCGTGGGACAGAGTCTCTGGAAACACCATATATTTT,CASSPWDRVSGNTIYF
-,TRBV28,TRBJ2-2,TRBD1,TGTGCCAGCAGTTTTTGGGACAGGGGTGGCGGGGAGCTGTTTTTT,CASSFWDRGGGELFF
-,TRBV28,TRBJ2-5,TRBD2,TGTGCCAGCGGGCGGGGGGAACAACAAGAGACCCAGTACTTC,CASGRGEQQETQYF
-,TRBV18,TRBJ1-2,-,TGTGCCAGCTCAAGGTCAGATACGGCTGGCTACACCTTC,CASSRSDTAGYTF
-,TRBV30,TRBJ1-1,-,TGTGCCTGGAGTGTAGCGAGGGGGTTAGCTTTCTTT,CAWSVARGLAFF
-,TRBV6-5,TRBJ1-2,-,TGTGCCAGCAGTTACTTCGGGGTAGATGGCTACACCTTC,CASSYFGVDGYTF
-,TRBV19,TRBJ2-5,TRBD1,TGTGCCAGTAGTATAGCCCTGACAGGGCGCCTAAAAAAAGAGACCCAGTACTTC,CASSIALTGRLKKETQYF
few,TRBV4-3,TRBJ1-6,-,TGCGCCAGCAAGGATATCAAAATGGATAATTCACCCCTCCACTTT,CASKDIKMDNSPLHF
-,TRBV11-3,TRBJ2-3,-,TGTGCCAGCAGCTTACATTTTGGGGGAACAGATACGCAGTATTTT,CASSLHFGGTDTQYF
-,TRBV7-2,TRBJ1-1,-,TGTGCCAGCAGCTCCCAGTCCGGCTCGGTAATGGCTTTCTTT,CASSSQSGSVMAFF
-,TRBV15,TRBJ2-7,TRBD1,TGTGCCACCAGCAGAGGGGACAGGGGGGGAGAGCAGTACTTC,CATSRGDRGGEQYF
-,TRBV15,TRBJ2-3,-,TGTGCCACCAGCAGAGATAGGGCATCCACAGATACGCAGTATTTT,CATSRDRASTDTQYF
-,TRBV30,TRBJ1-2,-,TGTGCCTGGAGTGTATCGGGGGGGGTCGGCTACACCTTC,CAWSVSGGVGYTF
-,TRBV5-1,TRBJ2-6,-,TGCGCCAGCAGCTTGGGGGCCAGCTCTGGGGCCAACGTCCTGACTTTC,CASSLGASSGANVLTF
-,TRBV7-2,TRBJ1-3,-,TGTGCCAGCAGGGAAATCGCTGGAAACACCATATATTTT,CASREIAGNTIYF
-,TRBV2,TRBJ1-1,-,TGTGCCAGCAGCCACGCAGGGGTCGCTGAAGCTTTCTTT,CASSHAGVAEAFF
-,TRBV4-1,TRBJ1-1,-,TGCGCCAGCAGCCAAACCGGGGTGAACACTGAAGCTTTCTTT,CASSQTGVNTEAFF
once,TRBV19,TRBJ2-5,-,TGTGCCAGTAGTATCCTTGCAATGGGACACCCACAAGAGACCCAGTACTTC,CASSILAMGHPQETQYF